The present entry profiles one T cell receptor beta chain with its context. Antigen: not known. This CDR3 has 12 residues. The germline CDR1 and CDR2 sequences are SGHTA and FQGNSA. The V end lost 2 bases, the J end lost 7 bases, and 5 bases lay between the germline ends. This sample was taken from a study of T cell responses to AZD1222 COVID-19 vaccine. Sequencing used immunoSEQ multiplex PCR; TCRdb keeps in-frame clones, though not all of them. The sample has fewer than 250,000 clones, approximately 94% seen once; the top ten hold about 1%. The study's findings and limits: The repertoires were collected only after the peak T cell response. Donor demographics were predominantly white British with a female majority; clonal diversity may be underestimated.

V and J are TRBV7-2 and TRBJ2-2; unclear D gene. The receptor was derived from an adult in good health. The sample was peripheral blood, taken on day 0 of MenACWY control vaccination. The CDR3 DNA follows: TGTGCCAGCAGCTTATCCTTCGGGGAGCTGTTTTTT. Translating it yields CASSLSFGELFF.